A single sample is the source of the 2 T cell receptor beta chains below, sequenced in a study of long-term antiretroviral therapy in people with HIV. Version v3.0 of the immunoSEQ assay ran at survey level. The repertoire was sequenced with immunoSEQ multiplex PCR; TCRdb's copy has only in-frame clones and lacks some. The sample shows about 11,000 clones, under 90% of them seen only once. The sample in question was unsorted PBMCs, obtained about 7 years after starting antiretroviral therapy. The receptor source for this set is a man aged 50-59 years with HIV.

The V gene is TRBV11-2, the J gene TRBJ2-3; D gene ambiguous. Germline V gives CDR1 SGHAT, CDR2 FQNNGV. CDR3 size: 12 residues. V lost 2 bases, J lost 6 bases, and 6 bases lay in between. CDR3 protein: CASSLLSDTQYF. The CDR3 coding sequence is TGTGCCAGCAGCTTATTGTCCGATACGCAGTATTTT.

The CDR3 DNA follows: TGTGCCTGGACCTTCGGTGGGGAGCTGTTTTTT. Translated, it gives CAWTFGGELFF. The chain recombines TRBV30 with TRBJ2-2; D unresolved. The V gene's germline CDR1 is GTSNPN and CDR2 SVGIG (reference sequence). Trimming left V 4 bases short and J 8 bases short, with 8 bases between. The CDR3 is made up of 11 amino acids.